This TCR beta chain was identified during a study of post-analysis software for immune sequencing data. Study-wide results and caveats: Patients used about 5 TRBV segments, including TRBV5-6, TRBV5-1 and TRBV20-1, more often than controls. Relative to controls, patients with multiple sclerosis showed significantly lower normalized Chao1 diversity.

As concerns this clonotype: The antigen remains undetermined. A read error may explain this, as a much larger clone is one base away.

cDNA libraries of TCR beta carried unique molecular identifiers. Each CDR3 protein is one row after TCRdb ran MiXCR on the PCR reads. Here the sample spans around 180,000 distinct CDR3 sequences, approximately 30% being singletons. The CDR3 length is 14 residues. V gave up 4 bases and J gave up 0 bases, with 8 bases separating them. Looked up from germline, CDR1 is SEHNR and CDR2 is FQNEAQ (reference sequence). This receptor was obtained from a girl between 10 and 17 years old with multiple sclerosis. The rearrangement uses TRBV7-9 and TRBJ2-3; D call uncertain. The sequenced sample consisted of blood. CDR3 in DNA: TGTGCCAGCAGCTGCATCGGAAGCACAGATACGCAGTATTTT. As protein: CASSCIGSTDTQYF.